This T cell receptor (beta chain) was sequenced during a study of blood T cell repertoires in COVID-19. The method was immunoSEQ multiplex PCR; TCRdb's version includes in-frame clones alone and lacks a portion of them. The table records more than 150,000 clones, around 80% of them present only once. V was clipped by 5 bases and J by 0 bases, with 9 bases between them. Germline V CDR1 and CDR2: KGHDR, SFDVKD. This CDR3 is 14 amino acids long. This sequence was found in a woman aged 55 to 70 who had recovered from COVID-19. V and J are TRBV24-1 and TRBJ2-5, with D unclear. Sequencing was done on a sample of PBMCs or T cells enriched from blood (not recorded which). CDR3 sequence (DNA): TGTGCCACCAGTGTCGGAGAGTACCAAGAGACCCAGTACTTC. Its protein is CATSVGEYQETQYF.